This T cell receptor (beta chain) was recorded in a study of shared clonotypes between healthy human individuals. Whole-study context: Researchers drew samples from two women and a few men aged 18 to 49.

The authors ran the assay at deep level. The data were produced by immunoSEQ multiplex PCR, yet TCRdb's version contains in-frame clones alone and is incomplete. This repertoire shows 2 million to 3 million clones, more than 85% found once; its top ten account for 0.36%. Germline values: CDR1 MNHEY, CDR2 SMNVEV (reference sequence). V was shortened by 0 bases and J by 2 bases, with 4 bases between the two germline ends. The CDR3 is 13 amino acids. Adult donors, all healthy and HIV-negative, had no recent acute infections or vaccinations. This clonotype was sampled from a man between 18 and 35 years old in good health. Some clones in this sample may be carry-over from other donors' samples. The material sequenced was naive CD4+ T cells from PBMCs. Described subset: CD45RA+ positively selected. V is TRBV27 and J is TRBJ1-2; D is ambiguous. The CDR3 reads CASSLSDNYGYTF. The DNA for the CDR3 is TGTGCCAGCAGTTTATCCGACAACTATGGCTACACCTTC.